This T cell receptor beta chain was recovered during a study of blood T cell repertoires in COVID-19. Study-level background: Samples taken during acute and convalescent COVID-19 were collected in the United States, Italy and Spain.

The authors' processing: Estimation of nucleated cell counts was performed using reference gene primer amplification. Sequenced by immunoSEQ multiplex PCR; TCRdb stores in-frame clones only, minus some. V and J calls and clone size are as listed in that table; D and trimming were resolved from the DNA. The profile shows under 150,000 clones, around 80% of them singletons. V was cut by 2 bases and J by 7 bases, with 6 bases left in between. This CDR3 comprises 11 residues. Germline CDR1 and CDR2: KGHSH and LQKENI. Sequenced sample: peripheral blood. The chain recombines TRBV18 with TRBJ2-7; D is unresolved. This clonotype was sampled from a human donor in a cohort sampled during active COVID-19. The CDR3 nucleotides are TGTGCCAGCTCACCAGATCGGGAGCAGTACTTC. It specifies CASSPDREQYF. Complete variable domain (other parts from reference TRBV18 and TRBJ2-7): NAGVMQNPRHLVRRRGQEARLRCSPMKGHSHVYWYRQLPEEGLKFMVYLQKENIIDESGMPKERFSAEFPKEGPSILRIQQVVRGDSAAYFCASSPDREQYFGPGTRLTVT.